One and the same sample provided the 8 T cell receptor beta chains below, sequenced in a study of T cells in Graves' hyperthyroidism and ophthalmopathy. The TCR beta CDR3 regions underwent amplification using RNA transcripts as the source. HTBI primers drove first-round RT-PCR of the TCR CDR3. Via MiXCR, TCRdb re-called the multiplex PCR reads, giving one row per CDR3 protein. The sample contains nearly 250,000 distinct CDR3 sequences, 15% to 20% of which appear only once. The sequencing input was blood. The receptors derive from a young woman with Graves' ophthalmopathy.

This clonotype showed up just a few times. Possible read error: a much larger clone is one base away. The genes are TRBV28 and TRBJ1-5, with D possibly being TRBD1 (6 bases). The CDR3 runs 15 residues. Germline CDR1 MDHEN, CDR2 SYDVKM. Trimming pared 7 bases from V and 0 bases from J, leaving 13 bases between. This chain's CDR3 is CASNLIQGSNQPQHF. CDR3 in DNA: TGTGCCAGCAATTTGATACAGGGTAGCAATCAGCCCCAGCATTTT.

This clonotype was detected ten times or more. The rearrangement links TRBV9 to TRBJ1-5; 7 bases are a match to TRBD1. Germline loops: CDR1 SGDLS, CDR2 YYNGEE. The junction had 6 bases not matched to a gene; V was cut back by 4 bases and J by 5 bases. The CDR3 runs to 14 residues. The CDR3: CASSPGTVDQPQHF. The DNA for the CDR3 is TGTGCCAGCAGCCCCGGGACAGTGGATCAGCCCCAGCATTTT.

This clonotype has ten or more counts. This sequence joins TRBV30 and TRBJ1-1; TRBD1 aligns across 7 bases. Germline V CDR1 and CDR2: GTSNPN, SVGIG (reference sequence). The CDR3 runs to 15 residues. The V and J ends lost 3 bases and 1 base, in that order; junction bases with no gene match: 8. The CDR3 nucleotides read TGTGCCTGGAGCGCCCCCGGGACAGAGAACACTGAAGCTTTCTTT. Translation: CAWSAPGTENTEAFF.

This clonotype was recorded many times. The CDR3 sequence: CSARVDTSSRTQYF. As DNA, the CDR3 is TGCAGTGCTAGAGTGGACACGTCCTCAAGGACGCAGTATTTT. The V and J genes are TRBV20-1 and TRBJ2-3; D might be TRBD1 (5 bases). The V gene's germline CDR1 is DFQATT and CDR2 SNEGSKA (reference sequence). Trimming took off 1 base at V and 9 bases at J, with 17 bases between the two ends. The CDR3 has 14 residues.

This clonotype came up many times. The genes are TRBV7-9 and TRBJ2-1; 11 nucleotides match TRBD1. The J segment lost 8 bases and the V segment lost 5 bases, leaving 8 bases of the junction unmatched. From germline, CDR1 is SEHNR and CDR2 FQNEAQ (reference sequence). The CDR3 extends over 15 amino acids. As DNA, the CDR3 is TGTGCCAGCAGCCCGGACAGGGGGCGCATATATGAGCAGTTCTTC. This sequence encodes CASSPDRGRIYEQFF.

The chain combines TRBV27 with TRBJ2-5; tentatively, D is TRBD2 (6 bases). The CDR3 spans 15 residues. The germline V and J ends were trimmed by 4 bases and 3 bases, with 15 bases remaining between them. From germline, CDR1 is MNHEY and CDR2 SMNVEV (reference sequence). In DNA, the CDR3 is TGTGCCAGCAGTTCCGTCGGGACTTATAAAGAGACCCAGTACTTC. Translation: CASSSVGTYKETQYF.

This clonotype was found many times. This chain connects TRBV15 to TRBJ2-7, with 8 positions matching TRBD1. After removal of 3 bases from V and 1 base from J, the junction contained 5 bases not matched to a gene. The germline V gene has CDR1 LNHNV and CDR2 YYDKDF (reference sequence). The CDR3 is made up of 15 amino acids. The CDR3 bases are TGTGCCACCAGCAGGGAAGGGACAGGATCCTACGAGCAGTACTTC. This sequence encodes CATSREGTGSYEQYF.

This clonotype was picked up many times. V is TRBV29-1 and J is TRBJ1-1; D is uncertain. This CDR3 contains 11 residues. V was pared by 2 bases and J by 2 bases, with 3 bases between. Germline V CDR1 and CDR2: SQVTM, ANQGSEA. CDR3 nucleotide sequence: TGCAGCGTTGAAAAAAACACTGAAGCTTTCTTT. This translates into CSVEKNTEAFF.